This T cell receptor (beta chain) was found in a study of T cells in Graves' hyperthyroidism and ophthalmopathy. CDR1 and CDR2 from the germline V gene are MNHEY and SMNVEV (reference sequence). With 3 bases removed from V and 5 bases from J, the gap between germline ends came to 11 bases. This CDR3 has 13 residues. This clonotype was detected only a few times. RNA transcripts provided the source from which TCR beta CDR3 regions were amplified. The HTBI primer set served for first-round RT-PCR of the TCR CDR3. MiXCR, run by TCRdb on the multiplex PCR reads, gives a single entry per CDR3 protein. In the table there are a few hundred thousand distinct CDR3 sequences, roughly 22% of which are singletons. A Clinical Activity Score of at least 3, a NOSPECS grade of at least 4 and a duration under 3 months were recorded in the ophthalmopathy patients. The study excluded patients with uncontrolled infection, other autoimmune disease, pregnancy or lactation.

The V gene is TRBV27, the J gene TRBJ2-7; possibly TRBD2 for D (6 bases). The sequencing input was blood. The TCR was taken from a woman in her seventies with Graves' ophthalmopathy. The CDR3 DNA sequence: TGTGCCAGCAGTTTGTCCGGCGGGAACGAGCAGTACTTC. Encoded protein: CASSLSGGNEQYF.